The clone carrying this T cell receptor (beta chain) was seen just once. The data were obtained in a study of blood T cell repertoires in COVID-19. Some clones are missing from TCRdb's copy, which holds only in-frame ones; the method was immunoSEQ multiplex PCR. The table has roughly 440,000 clones, about 91% seen once. This CDR3 region has 18 residues. J lost 0 bases, V lost 2 bases, and 5 bases had no gene match. Germline assignment: CDR1 SGHAT and CDR2 FQNNGV. Sequencing was carried out using peripheral blood. This receptor was identified in a woman aged 45-59 years with COVID-19, enrolled during active disease. The J gene is TRBJ2-6, the V gene TRBV11-2, with TRBD1 matching over 9 bases. CDR3 residues: CASSLFGTGSSGANVLTF. CDR3 sequence (DNA): TGTGCCAGCAGCTTATTCGGGACAGGGTCCTCTGGGGCCAACGTCCTGACTTTC.